The TCR beta chain described here comes from a study of Graves' ophthalmopathy and Graves' hyperthyroidism. Whole-study context: The blood sample was drawn at first diagnosis and before any treatment.

Germline trimming cut 5 bases from V and 8 bases from J; bases unmatched to any gene: 3. The CDR3 contains 12 residues. From germline, CDR1 is MNHEY and CDR2 SVGEGT. Amplifying from RNA transcripts, the study obtained TCR beta CDR3 regions. HTBI primers were used in a first-round RT-PCR, which preceded a second-round multiplex PCR. TCRdb ran MiXCR on the multiplex PCR reads and lists one entry per CDR3 protein. The data hold 450,000 or so distinct CDR3 sequences, with around 14% observed a single time. The receptor was derived from a woman aged 25 to 45 with Graves' ophthalmopathy. Source material: blood. V gene TRBV6-2 or TRBV6-3 combines with J gene TRBJ1-2; 9 nucleotides agree with TRBD1. The CDR3 spells CASSTGGEGYTF. The DNA for the CDR3 is TGTGCCAGCAGTACAGGGGGCGAGGGCTACACCTTC.